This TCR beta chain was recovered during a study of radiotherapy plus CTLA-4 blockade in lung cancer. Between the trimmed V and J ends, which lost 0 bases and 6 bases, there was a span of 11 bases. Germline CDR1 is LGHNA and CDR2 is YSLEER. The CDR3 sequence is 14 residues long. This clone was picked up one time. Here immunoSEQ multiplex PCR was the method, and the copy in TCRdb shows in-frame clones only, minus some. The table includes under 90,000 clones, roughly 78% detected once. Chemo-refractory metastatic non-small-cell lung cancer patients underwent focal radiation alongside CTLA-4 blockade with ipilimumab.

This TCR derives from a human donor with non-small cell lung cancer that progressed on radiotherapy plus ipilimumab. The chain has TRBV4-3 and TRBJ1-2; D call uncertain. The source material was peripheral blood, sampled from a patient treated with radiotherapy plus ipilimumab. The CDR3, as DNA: TGCGCCAGCAGCCAAGAGCGGCTACAACATGGCTACACCTTC. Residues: CASSQERLQHGYTF.